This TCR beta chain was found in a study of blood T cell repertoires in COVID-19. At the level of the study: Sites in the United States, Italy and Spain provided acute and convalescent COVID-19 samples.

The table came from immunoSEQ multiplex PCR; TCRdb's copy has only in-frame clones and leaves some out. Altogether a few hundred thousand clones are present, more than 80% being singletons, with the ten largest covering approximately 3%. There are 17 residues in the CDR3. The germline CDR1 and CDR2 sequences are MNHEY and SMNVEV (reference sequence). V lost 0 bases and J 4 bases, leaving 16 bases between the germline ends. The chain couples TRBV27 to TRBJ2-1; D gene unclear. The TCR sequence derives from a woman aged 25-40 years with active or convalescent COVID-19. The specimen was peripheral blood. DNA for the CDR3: TGTGCCAGCAGTTTATCTCGGTTGCCGTGGTCGTACAATGAGCAGTTCTTC. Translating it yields CASSLSRLPWSYNEQFF.